The clone carrying this T cell receptor beta chain was observed at least ten times. Methods described previously, with TCR primers listed, were used for bulk TCR libraries. MiXCR, applied by TCRdb to the PCR reads, yields one record per CDR3 protein. The data hold about 640,000 distinct CDR3 sequences, with roughly 21% observed a single time. This entry belongs to a study of molecular identifiers for immune sequencing clone quantification. CDR3 length: 18 residues. The junction had 5 bases not matched to a gene; V was cut back by 2 bases and J by 0 bases. Naive CD8 T cells were sorted as CD8+CD4-CCR7+CD45RA+.

Sequences were obtained from naive CD8+ T cells from blood, with Jurkat cell RNA spiked in. Specified subset: FACS-sorted CD8+CD4-CCR7+CD45RA+ naive T cells. The receptor comes from a human donor in good health. Some libraries in this study had Jurkat cell RNA spiked in. The chain uses TRBV12-3 or TRBV12-4 and TRBJ2-2; TRBD2 aligns across 11 bases. CDR3 sequence: CASSLTSGGYTNTGELFF. For the CDR3, the DNA is TGTGCCAGCAGTTTAACTAGCGGGGGATATACGAACACCGGGGAGCTGTTTTTT.